This passage covers 11 T cell receptor beta chains from one sample sequenced in a study of CD4 T cells in relation to SARS-CoV-2 and coronaviruses. Sequencing used immunoSEQ multiplex PCR; TCRdb keeps in-frame clones, though not all of them. The profile covers 15,000 to 20,000 clones, with 65% to 75% appearing a single time and approximately 28% taken by the ten largest. Before the COVID-19 pandemic, during about 2011-2018, CD4+ T cells were taken from unexposed donors. CD4+ T cells were isolated from the cells after roughly 11 days of culture. Antigens of these TCRs are unknown. Sequences were obtained from CD4+ T cells from PBMCs, cultured in vitro. The receptors here all came from a human donor in good health.

The rearrangement uses TRBV11-3 and TRBJ2-1; 12 bases align to TRBD1. V lost 4 bases, J lost 7 bases, and 8 bases stayed unmatched. CDR1 is SGHNT and CDR2 is YENEEA in the germline V gene. The CDR3 sequence is 16 residues long. The CDR3 nucleotides are TGTGCCAGCAGCTCTCCGGGACAGGGGGCTTCAAATGAGCAGTTCTTC. It codes for CASSSPGQGASNEQFF.

The chain uses TRBV19 and TRBJ2-2; TRBD1 agrees at 7 bases. The CDR3 covers 16 residues. V shed 3 bases and J 1 base; nucleotides not matched to a gene: 5. CDR1 is LNHDA, CDR2 SQIVND, per germline (reference sequence). CDR3 DNA: TGTGCCAGTAGTATCTACAGGGGCGGGAACACCGGGGAGCTGTTTTTT. Its protein is CASSIYRGGNTGELFF.

The table lists this clone with a few counts. The CDR3 coding sequence is TGTGCCAGCAGCTTGTGGACGGCTCCTACAGAGCAGTACTTC. It yields the protein CASSLWTAPTEQYF. The V and J genes are TRBV5-6 and TRBJ2-7; D is ambiguous. The CDR3 is made up of 14 amino acids. From germline, CDR1 is SGHDT and CDR2 YYEEEE. V lost 1 base and J lost 7, with 15 bases in between.

This chain connects TRBV6-5 to TRBJ1-1; D perhaps matches TRBD1 (5 bases). The CDR3 contains 15 residues. The germline gives CDR1 MNHEY, CDR2 SVGAGI. The V and J ends lost 0 bases and 1 base respectively, with 9 bases between them. The CDR3 nucleotides are TGTGCCAGCAGTTACTCTCCAGGGCAGAACACTGAAGCTTTCTTT. Protein product: CASSYSPGQNTEAFF.

The chain couples TRBV28 to TRBJ2-1; perhaps D is TRBD1 or TRBD2 (5 bases each). Trimming removed 10 bases at V and 0 bases at J, with 16 bases between. Looked up from germline, CDR1 is MDHEN and CDR2 is SYDVKM. CDR3 size: 15 residues. CDR3 loop: CATNRGAISYNEQFF. CDR3 bases: TGTGCCACCAACCGAGGGGCCATCTCCTACAATGAGCAGTTCTTC.

This chain's CDR3 is CASSELRGGGYTF. CDR3 in DNA: TGTGCCAGCAGTGAATTACGGGGTGGGGGCTACACCTTC. The chain joins TRBV25-1 to TRBJ1-2; no clear D gene. V dropped 1 base and J dropped 8 bases, with 11 bases sitting between them. Germline lookup yields CDR1 MGHDK and CDR2 SYGVNS. The CDR3 runs 13 residues.

The genes are TRBV6-4 and TRBJ2-3; 8 bases are shared with TRBD2. J gave up 2 bases and V 4 bases, and 2 bases lay outside the gene matches. In germline, CDR1 is MRHNA, CDR2 SNTAGT. The CDR3 is 14 amino acids. CDR3 region: CASSAGGPTDTQYF. CDR3 nucleotide sequence: TGTGCCAGCAGTGCGGGAGGGCCCACAGATACGCAGTATTTT.

The chain couples TRBV6-2 or TRBV6-3 to TRBJ2-5; D is ambiguous. Looked up from germline, CDR1 is MNHEY and CDR2 is SVGEGT. Trimming removed 4 bases from V and 2 bases from J, with 20 bases in between. This CDR3 is built from 17 residues. This CDR3 is CASSSPLGRLDQETQYF. CDR3 bases: TGTGCCAGCAGTTCCCCTTTGGGCCGCTTAGATCAAGAGACCCAGTACTTC.

The J gene is TRBJ2-6, the V gene TRBV10-3, with TRBD2 as a possible D gene (5 bases). Germline V lookup: CDR1 ENHRY, CDR2 SYGVKD. This CDR3 comprises 15 residues. V was cut by 10 bases and J by 2 bases, with 15 bases left in between. The CDR3 spells CATQKGATGANVLTF. The CDR3 DNA is TGTGCCACTCAAAAGGGAGCGACTGGGGCCAACGTCCTGACTTTC.

The rearrangement uses TRBV4-1 and TRBJ2-1; maybe TRBD2 (5 bases). Germline-derived CDR1 and CDR2 are MGHRA and YSYEKL. V lost 4 bases, J lost 7 bases, and 17 bases lay in between. The CDR3 contains 15 residues. CDR3 bases: TGCGCCAGCAGCCTGAAAGGATCTAGCAATAATGAGCAGTTCTTC. As protein: CASSLKGSSNNEQFF.

The chain joins TRBV5-6 to TRBJ2-7; weak D call: TRBD1 (5 bases). The CDR3 consists of 16 residues. Trimming removed 0 bases from V and 2 bases from J, with 15 bases in between. Germline V gene sequence: CDR1 SGHDT, CDR2 YYEEEE. The CDR3 DNA sequence: TGTGCCAGCAGCTTGGTGGCCGTGACAGTAACCTACGAGCAGTACTTC. It is translated as CASSLVAVTVTYEQYF.